Listed here is a single T cell receptor beta chain. Per the original data handling: Cell counts per sample came from amplifying reference gene primers. Libraries were prepared by immunoSEQ multiplex PCR; TCRdb keeps only in-frame clonotypes and omits some of them. D and trimming come from the DNA, and the V and J calls and clone size come from that table. The table lists about 190,000 clones, 84% of them singletons. Germline lookup yields CDR1 LNHDA and CDR2 SQIVND (reference sequence). CDR3 size: 16 residues. Trimming stripped 1 base from V and 7 bases from J, with 17 bases between. This record comes from a study of blood T cell repertoires in COVID-19. In the study overall: Both acute and convalescent COVID-19 samples were obtained from the United States, Italy and Spain. The cDNA or gDNA used as material had been derived from T cells, B-cell-depleted T cells, or PBMCs.

J is TRBJ2-1 and V is TRBV19; D might be TRBD1 (7 bases). This receptor was taken from a human donor in a cohort sampled during active COVID-19. Input material: peripheral blood. CDR3 sequence (DNA): TGTGCCAGTAGTATAGCTGGAGGGACAGTGCAAAATGAGCAGTTCTTC. As protein: CASSIAGGTVQNEQFF. The full variable domain, with the rest looked up from reference TRBV19 and TRBJ2-1, is DGGITQSPKYLFRKEGQNVTLSCEQNLNHDAMYWYRQDPGQGLRLIYYSQIVNDFQKGDIAEGYSVSREKKESFPLTVTSAQKNPTAFYLCASSIAGGTVQNEQFFGPGTRLTVL.